One sample yielded the 16 T cell receptor beta chains listed below, sequenced in a study of blood T cells in healthy people across ages. A second PCR, run for about 7 to 11 cycles, used a sample-barcoded 5' primer plus a J-beta primer mix. TCRdb itself ran the 5' RACE reads through MiXCR, one entry per CDR3 protein. This table holds some 1 million distinct CDR3 sequences, 35% to 50% found once. Sequencing used blood. The receptors come from a woman aged 55-75 years in good health.

This clonotype was seen only a few times. V and J are TRBV7-9 and TRBJ2-3; 7 nucleotides line up with TRBD1. V dropped 5 bases and J dropped 2; count of bases not matched to a gene: 10. Germline V gene data show CDR1 as SEHNR and CDR2 as FQNEAQ (reference sequence). This CDR3 comprises 16 residues. Written as DNA, the CDR3 is TGTGCCAGCAGCCCTCACCGGGACAGACCCACAGATACGCAGTATTTT. Translated: CASSPHRDRPTDTQYF.

In this sample, this clonotype turned up a few times. J is TRBJ1-2 and V is TRBV10-3, with D maybe TRBD1 (6 bases). CDR1 is ENHRY, CDR2 SYGVKD, per germline. CDR3 length equals 14 residues. V lost 6 bases, J lost 4 bases, and 15 bases lay in between. This CDR3 is CAIRDPGGGYGYTF. The CDR3 region has the DNA TGTGCCATCAGGGACCCCGGGGGCGGCTATGGCTACACCTTC.

J is TRBJ2-1 and V is TRBV5-1; tentative D call: TRBD2 (5 bases). In germline, CDR1 is SGHRS, CDR2 YFSETQ. The germline V and J ends were trimmed by 6 bases and 5 bases, with 18 bases remaining between them. The CDR3 runs 15 residues. Here the CDR3 reads CASKTEGLVHNEQFF. The CDR3 nucleotides read TGCGCCAGCAAAACCGAGGGATTAGTCCACAATGAGCAGTTCTTC.

In its sample, this clonotype was seen a few times. V gene TRBV18 combines with J gene TRBJ2-5; D is unclear. The germline V gene encodes CDR1 KGHSH and CDR2 LQKENI. V was shortened by 3 bases and J by 9 bases, with 14 bases between the two germline ends. This CDR3 has 13 residues. CDR3 protein: CASSPTTVKAQYF. CDR3 in DNA: TGTGCCAGCTCACCGACAACGGTCAAAGCCCAGTACTTC.

V usage is TRBV28 and J usage is TRBJ2-1; the match to TRBD2 covers 10 bases. This CDR3 spans 19 amino acids. Losses at the gene ends were 7 bases for V and 8 bases for J; bases not matched to a gene: 23. CDR1 MDHEN and CDR2 SYDVKM come from the germline V gene. CDR3 nucleotide sequence: TGTGCCAGCAAGCAGTTTCGCCCTTTACCAGCGGGGGGGAGCGATGAGCAGTTCTTC. Protein product: CASKQFRPLPAGGSDEQFF. Using reference TRBV28 and TRBJ2-1 for the parts outside the CDR3, the full variable domain is DVKVTQSSRYLVKRTGEKVFLECVQDMDHENMFWYRQDPGLGLRLIYFSYDVKMKEKGDIPEGYSVSREKKERFSLILESASTNQTSMYLCASKQFRPLPAGGSDEQFFGPGTRLTVL.

V gene TRBV6-1 combines with J gene TRBJ1-5; no definite D call. Germline CDR1 MNHNS, CDR2 SASEGT. V lost 10 bases and J lost 5, with 15 bases in between. CDR3 length: 13 amino acids. Here the CDR3 reads CATSSRFDQPQHF. CDR3 in DNA: TGTGCCACCAGCTCGCGGTTCGATCAGCCCCAGCATTTT.

V and J are TRBV10-2 and TRBJ2-2; D gene uncertain. Trimming cost V 8 bases and J 3 bases, with 4 bases left between them. The CDR3 is made up of 11 amino acids. Per germline, CDR1 WSHSY and CDR2 SAAADI. The CDR3 region has the DNA TGCGCCAGCTATGACACCGGGGAGCTGTTTTTT. The encoded protein is CASYDTGELFF.

This rearrangement joins TRBV30 to TRBJ2-4; D might be TRBD2 (5 bases). The end of the DNA is better explained by TRBJ2-7, so the J call may be wrong. Looked up from germline, CDR1 is GTSNPN and CDR2 is SVGIG (reference sequence). The CDR3 contains 11 residues. Written as DNA, the CDR3 is TGTGCCTGGAGCGGGATATACGAGCAGTACTTC. Translation: CAWSGIYEQYF.

This clonotype has just a few counts. This chain joins TRBV7-2 and TRBJ1-1; D gene uncertain. The CDR3 loop spans 15 amino acids. The ends were cut back, 0 bases at V and 1 base at J, with 9 bases in the middle. Germline V gene sequence: CDR1 SGHTA, CDR2 FQGNSA. The CDR3 nucleotides are TGTGCCAGCAGCTTAGCCCTAACACAGAACACTGAAGCTTTCTTT. It specifies CASSLALTQNTEAFF. Full variable domain (remainder filled in from reference TRBV7-2 and TRBJ1-1): GAGVSQSPSNKVTEKGKDVELRCDPISGHTALYWYRQSLGQGLEFLIYFQGNSAPDKSGLPSDRFSAERTGGSVSTLTIQRTQQEDSAVYLCASSLALTQNTEAFFGQGTRLTVV.

The V gene is TRBV20-1, the J gene TRBJ2-4, with D perhaps matching TRBD1 (8 bases). The germline V gene has CDR1 DFQATT and CDR2 SNEGSKA (reference sequence). Trimming took off 6 bases at V and 7 bases at J, with 19 bases between the two ends. The CDR3 consists of 14 residues. The CDR3 is CSAPKQGGMNIQYF. Written as DNA, the CDR3 is TGCAGTGCCCCTAAACAGGGGGGGATGAACATTCAGTACTTC.

This rearrangement joins TRBV27 to TRBJ1-6; a weak D match, TRBD1 (6 bases). The CDR3 sequence is 13 residues long. The ends were cut back, 7 bases at V and 8 bases at J, with 12 bases in the middle. Germline CDR1 is MNHEY and CDR2 is SMNVEV (reference sequence). CDR3 protein: CASKFRGDSPLHF. CDR3 DNA: TGTGCCAGCAAGTTCAGGGGAGATTCACCCCTCCACTTT.

J is TRBJ1-2 and V is TRBV20-1, with D perhaps TRBD1 (6 bases). The CDR3 runs 15 residues. V lost 6 bases and J lost 4, with 21 bases in between. Germline CDR1 DFQATT, CDR2 SNEGSKA (reference sequence). The CDR3 coding sequence is TGCAGTGCCCAGCGGCCGGGGGGAGGGGGCTATGGCTACACCTTC. Its protein product is CSAQRPGGGGYGYTF.

This chain uses TRBV11-2 with TRBJ2-3, with D unclear. The CDR3 consists of 15 residues. Germline-derived CDR1 and CDR2 are SGHAT and FQNNGV. V lost 2 bases and J lost 2, with 11 bases in between. The CDR3 spells CASSLSDGPTDTQYF. CDR3 in DNA: TGTGCCAGCAGCTTATCGGACGGACCCACAGATACGCAGTATTTT.

V gene TRBV9 combines with J gene TRBJ2-7, with 13 positions matching TRBD2. Germline V gene lookup returns CDR1 SGDLS and CDR2 YYNGEE. The CDR3 runs to 16 residues. Trimming took 3 bases from V and 5 from J; bases not matched to a gene: 8. CDR3 region: CASSARLAGGEDEQYF. The DNA for the CDR3 is TGTGCCAGCAGCGCCCGACTAGCGGGAGGAGAAGACGAGCAGTACTTC.

This clonotype was observed a few times. The V and J genes are TRBV20-1 and TRBJ2-5; 13 nucleotides align to TRBD2. The CDR3 extends over 15 amino acids. Trimming removed 5 bases from V and 2 bases from J; junction bases left unmatched: 5. Germline-derived CDR1 and CDR2 are DFQATT and SNEGSKA (reference sequence). The CDR3 protein is CSADGTSGDQETQYF. In nucleotides, the CDR3 is TGCAGTGCTGATGGGACTAGCGGGGATCAAGAGACCCAGTACTTC.

This clonotype was counted a few times. V and J are TRBV14 and TRBJ2-5; TRBD2 aligns across 7 bases. Germline lookup yields CDR1 SGHDN and CDR2 FVKESK. Germline trimming cut 1 base from V and 2 bases from J; bases unmatched to any gene: 7. The CDR3 sequence is 16 residues long. The CDR3 sequence: CASSQARGRGQETQYF. Here the CDR3 DNA reads TGTGCCAGCAGCCAAGCTCGTGGGAGGGGACAAGAGACCCAGTACTTC. Using reference TRBV14 and TRBJ2-5 for the parts outside the CDR3, the full variable domain is EAGVTQFPSHSVIEKGQTVTLRCDPISGHDNLYWYRRVMGKEIKFLLHFVKESKQDESGMPNNRFLAERTGGTYSTLKVQPAELEDSGVYFCASSQARGRGQETQYFGPGTRLLVL.